Listed here are 28 T cell receptor beta chains from one sample, sequenced in a study of CD4 T cells in relation to SARS-CoV-2 and coronaviruses. The repertoire was sequenced with immunoSEQ multiplex PCR; TCRdb's copy has only in-frame clones and lacks some. Here the sample spans some 35,000 clones, over 75% being singletons. The sample was memory CD4+ T cells from PBMCs. Source of these receptors: an adult with COVID-19.

The CDR3 is CASSRRGLNTEAFF. Here the CDR3 DNA reads TGTGCCAGCAGCCGGAGGGGGCTTAACACTGAAGCTTTCTTT. The chain has TRBV5-6 and TRBJ1-1, with 7 nucleotides matching TRBD1. After removal of 4 bases from V and 2 bases from J, the junction contained 5 bases not matched to a gene. The germline V gene has CDR1 SGHDT and CDR2 YYEEEE. The CDR3 length is 14 residues.

The chain has TRBV5-1 and TRBJ2-5, with 8 nucleotides matching TRBD1. The CDR3 is made up of 16 amino acids. V shed 6 bases and J 3 bases; nucleotides not matched to a gene: 13. Per germline, CDR1 SGHRS and CDR2 YFSETQ. The CDR3 protein is CASNGQGAGGKETQYF. CDR3 nucleotides: TGCGCCAGCAACGGCCAGGGTGCAGGGGGCAAAGAGACCCAGTACTTC.

This clone was picked up a small number of times. The CDR3 DNA reads as TGCGCCAGCAGTGAGGCCAGATCGTCCACTGAAGCTTTCTTT. Translating gives CASSEARSSTEAFF. The V and J genes are TRBV10-1 and TRBJ1-1; D remains unclear. Trimming removed 2 bases from V and 4 bases from J, with 11 bases in between. This CDR3 is built from 14 residues. Germline CDR1 and CDR2: WNHNN and SYGVQD (reference sequence).

The chain uses TRBV4-1 and TRBJ2-1, with 10 bases aligning to TRBD2. The CDR3 covers 21 residues. Germline V gene sequence: CDR1 MGHRA, CDR2 YSYEKL. V gave up 0 bases and J gave up 3 bases; unmatched junction bases: 17. CDR3 region: CASSQDPLAGVAKKIYNEQFF. In DNA form, the CDR3 reads TGCGCCAGCAGCCAAGACCCCCTAGCGGGGGTTGCTAAAAAGATCTACAATGAGCAGTTCTTC.

This chain links TRBV7-8 with TRBJ2-1, with D hard to call. Trimming removed 4 bases at V and 7 bases at J, with 14 bases between. CDR3 length equals 14 residues. CDR1 and CDR2 (germline): SGHVS, FQNEAQ. CDR3 coding DNA: TGTGCCAGCAGCTCCCCCCGGGCCCAGAATGAGCAGTTCTTC. Protein sequence: CASSSPRAQNEQFF.

The chain uses TRBV9 and TRBJ1-1, with D hard to call. The CDR3 consists of 13 residues. Trimming took off 3 bases at V and 4 bases at J, with 10 bases between the two ends. CDR1 and CDR2 from the germline V gene are SGDLS and YYNGEE. In DNA, the CDR3 is TGTGCCAGCAGCGCCGACTTGGGCACTGAAGCTTTCTTT. Protein sequence: CASSADLGTEAFF.

The chain employs TRBV2 and TRBJ1-5, with TRBD1 as a possible D gene (6 bases). CDR1 is SNHLY and CDR2 is FYNNEI in the germline V gene. V was cut by 6 bases and J by 1 base, with 13 bases left in between. The CDR3 spans 15 residues. The chain's CDR3 is CASRIQGMSNQPQHF. CDR3 nucleotides: TGTGCCAGCAGGATACAGGGTATGAGCAATCAGCCCCAGCATTTT.

The CDR3 sequence: CASSITGESSYEQYF. Written as DNA, the CDR3 is TGCGCCAGCAGCATTACAGGGGAGAGCTCCTACGAGCAGTACTTC. The V call is TRBV5-1, the J call TRBJ2-7, with TRBD1 identical over 7 bases. Trimming took 4 bases from V and 0 from J; bases not matched to a gene: 7. Germline loops: CDR1 SGHRS, CDR2 YFSETQ. This CDR3 contains 15 residues.

The gene calls are TRBV20-1 and TRBJ1-6, with D unclear. V was pared by 5 bases and J by 11 bases, with 7 bases between. The CDR3 runs to 10 residues. Germline CDR1 and CDR2: DFQATT and SNEGSKA (reference sequence). Here the CDR3 reads CSARITPLHF. The DNA for the CDR3 is TGCAGTGCTCGGATCACACCCCTCCACTTT.

The chain combines TRBV6-1 with TRBJ1-1, with D maybe TRBD1 (6 bases). CDR3 length: 14 residues. Germline CDR1 is MNHNS and CDR2 is SASEGT. V dropped 5 bases and J dropped 2 bases, with 12 bases sitting between them. The CDR3 region is CASSKGGLNTEAFF. The DNA for the CDR3 is TGTGCCAGCAGTAAGGGGGGGCTCAACACTGAAGCTTTCTTT.

The V call is TRBV18, the J call TRBJ1-1; D might be TRBD1 (6 bases). CDR1 is KGHSH, CDR2 LQKENI, per germline. Trimming left V 3 bases short and J 1 base short, with 6 bases between. The CDR3 is made up of 13 amino acids. CDR3 amino acids: CASSPTGNTEAFF. CDR3 coding DNA: TGTGCCAGCTCACCGACAGGGAACACTGAAGCTTTCTTT.

This sequence joins TRBV19 and TRBJ1-5; 10 positions match TRBD1. The germline V gene has CDR1 LNHDA and CDR2 SQIVND (reference sequence). Losses at the gene ends were 4 bases for V and 7 bases for J; bases not matched to a gene: 13. The CDR3 is 17 residues long. CDR3 sequence: CASSTRTGGDHGQPQHF. CDR3 bases: TGTGCCAGTAGTACCCGGACAGGGGGGGACCACGGACAGCCCCAGCATTTT.

The chain recombines TRBV14 with TRBJ1-3; no clear D gene. Germline CDR1 SGHDN, CDR2 FVKESK. With 0 bases removed from V and 4 bases from J, the gap between germline ends came to 16 bases. The CDR3 is made up of 17 amino acids. The CDR3 DNA is TGTGCCAGCAGCCAAGATCTCCCCGGAGCGATGGGAAACACCATATATTTT. It yields the protein CASSQDLPGAMGNTIYF.

The chain is built from TRBV7-9 and TRBJ1-2; no reliable D call. The CDR3 contains 11 residues. The germline V gene has CDR1 SEHNR and CDR2 FQNEAQ (reference sequence). V was pared by 1 base and J by 8 bases, with 5 bases between. CDR3 in amino acids: CASSLVWGYTF. Written as DNA, the CDR3 is TGTGCCAGCAGCTTAGTATGGGGCTACACCTTC. Using reference TRBV7-9 and TRBJ1-2 for the parts outside the CDR3, the full variable domain is DTGVSQNPRHKITKRGQNVTFRCDPISEHNRLYWYRQTLGQGPEFLTYFQNEAQLEKSRLLSDRFSAERPKGSFSTLEIQRTEQGDSAMYLCASSLVWGYTFGSGTRLTVV.

The V call is TRBV4-1, the J call TRBJ1-2, with D perhaps matching TRBD1 (5 bases). The V and J ends lost 2 bases and 0 bases respectively, with 10 bases between them. The length of the CDR3 is 15 residues. Germline values: CDR1 MGHRA, CDR2 YSYEKL. The CDR3 protein is CASSQSPTANYGYTF. The CDR3 nucleotides read TGCGCCAGCAGCCAATCGCCGACAGCTAACTATGGCTACACCTTC.

V usage is TRBV7-9 and J usage is TRBJ1-2, with D uncertain. Germline CDR1 and CDR2: SEHNR and FQNEAQ (reference sequence). The CDR3 runs 14 residues. Trimming took 1 base from V and 7 from J, leaving 13 bases between them. CDR3 sequence reads: CASSLVEGYRGYTF. The CDR3 bases are TGTGCCAGCAGCTTAGTAGAGGGTTATCGTGGCTACACCTTC. Full variable domain (remainder filled in from reference TRBV7-9 and TRBJ1-2): DTGVSQNPRHKITKRGQNVTFRCDPISEHNRLYWYRQTLGQGPEFLTYFQNEAQLEKSRLLSDRFSAERPKGSFSTLEIQRTEQGDSAMYLCASSLVEGYRGYTFGSGTRLTVV.

This clone was detected once. The rearrangement links TRBV30 to TRBJ2-2, with 8 bases that match TRBD1. The CDR3 runs to 15 residues. Germline-derived CDR1 and CDR2 are GTSNPN and SVGIG (reference sequence). V lost 2 bases to trimming and J lost 4 bases; unmatched junction nucleotides: 6. The CDR3 reads CAWSTQTGVTGELFF. The CDR3 DNA reads as TGTGCCTGGAGTACTCAGACAGGGGTCACCGGGGAGCTGTTTTTT. Variable domain in full (rest from reference TRBV30 and TRBJ2-2): SQTIHQWPATLVQPVGSPLSLECTVEGTSNPNLYWYRQAAGRGLQLLFYSVGIGQISSEVPQNLSASRPQDRQFILSSKKLLLSDSGFYLCAWSTQTGVTGELFFGEGSRLTVL.

In its sample, this clone was seen a few times. The V call is TRBV5-4, the J call TRBJ1-6, with D possibly TRBD1 on 6 matching bases. This CDR3 contains 16 residues. Trimming stripped 6 bases from V and 9 bases from J, with 22 bases between. Germline CDR1 SGHNT, CDR2 YYREEE (reference sequence). CDR3 DNA: TGTGCCAGCAACTTAAAAGGGGGTACCGGGGGTTCACCCCTCCACTTT. Translated: CASNLKGGTGGSPLHF.

The chain carries TRBV7-8 and TRBJ2-2; D is undetermined. V was clipped by 5 bases and J by 3 bases, with 13 bases between them. The germline V gene encodes CDR1 SGHVS and CDR2 FQNEAQ. The CDR3 extends over 15 amino acids. The DNA for the CDR3 is TGTGCCAGCAGCATACCAGTGACCCACACCGGGGAGCTGTTTTTT. Translated: CASSIPVTHTGELFF.

The chain recombines TRBV12-3 or TRBV12-4 with TRBJ2-2; D is ambiguous. The CDR3 sequence is 13 residues long. Trimming pared 5 bases from V and 4 bases from J, leaving 8 bases between. The CDR3 is CASSPPGTGELFF. For the CDR3, the DNA is TGTGCCAGCAGTCCGCCGGGCACCGGGGAGCTGTTTTTT.

The chain joins TRBV5-4 to TRBJ2-7, with no clear D. Trimming removed 3 bases at V and 0 bases at J, with 13 bases between. The CDR3 is 15 amino acids. The germline V gene has CDR1 SGHNT and CDR2 YYREEE (reference sequence). The CDR3 DNA is TGTGCCAGCAGCTCCCGGGCTAGATCCTCCTACGAGCAGTACTTC. Amino acid sequence: CASSSRARSSYEQYF.

The chain is built from TRBV4-1 and TRBJ2-7, with TRBD2 identical over 8 bases. With 1 base clipped from V and 3 bases from J, the junction kept 5 bases outside the gene matches. Germline V gene sequence: CDR1 MGHRA, CDR2 YSYEKL. The CDR3 extends over 15 amino acids. The CDR3 loop reads CASSQVPGGGYEQYF. CDR3 nucleotides: TGCGCCAGCAGCCAAGTTCCGGGGGGGGGCTACGAGCAGTACTTC.

The rearrangement joins TRBV5-1 to TRBJ2-5; TRBD2 is a possible D gene (7 bases). Germline CDR1 SGHRS, CDR2 YFSETQ. Trimming pared 4 bases from V and 1 base from J, leaving 17 bases between. The CDR3 is 16 amino acids. This chain's CDR3 is CASSPDGGLRQETQYF. CDR3 DNA: TGCGCCAGCAGCCCGGACGGGGGGCTGCGCCAAGAGACCCAGTACTTC.

The chain has TRBV18 and TRBJ1-3; D unresolved. CDR3 length: 16 residues. Germline V lookup: CDR1 KGHSH, CDR2 LQKENI. V dropped 3 bases and J dropped 4 bases, with 16 bases sitting between them. The CDR3 reads CASSPESSMRGNTIYF. The CDR3 DNA reads TGTGCCAGCTCACCGGAGAGTTCAATGCGCGGAAACACCATATATTTT. Filled out from reference TRBV18 and TRBJ1-3, the complete variable domain reads NAGVMQNPRHLVRRRGQEARLRCSPMKGHSHVYWYRQLPEEGLKFMVYLQKENIIDESGMPKERFSAEFPKEGPSILRIQQVVRGDSAAYFCASSPESSMRGNTIYFGEGSWLTVV.

The chain combines TRBV10-2 with TRBJ1-1; a possible D gene is TRBD1 (6 bases). CDR1 and CDR2 (germline): WSHSY, SAAADI. Trimming took 5 bases from V and 0 from J, leaving 13 bases between them. CDR3 length equals 15 residues. The CDR3 DNA is TGCGCCAGCAGTCCGGATGGGGGCCTGAACACTGAAGCTTTCTTT. It encodes CASSPDGGLNTEAFF.

V and J are TRBV6-5 and TRBJ2-6; maybe TRBD2 (5 bases). CDR3 length: 15 residues. Trimming took 3 bases from V and 2 from J, leaving 8 bases between them. Germline CDR1 and CDR2: MNHEY and SVGAGI. CDR3 sequence reads: CASSYRGTGANVLTF. As DNA, the CDR3 is TGTGCCAGCAGTTATAGAGGGACTGGGGCCAACGTCCTGACTTTC.

This chain connects TRBV21-1 to TRBJ1-5; the table's D call of TRBD1 was not tested on the DNA. TRBV21-1 is a documented pseudogene. The CDR3 runs to 14 residues. The CDR3: CASQTGTSNQPQHF. The CDR3 nucleotides read TGTGCCAGCCAAACAGGGACGAGCAATCAGCCCCAGCATTTT.

The chain joins TRBV29-1 to TRBJ1-3, with D hard to call. CDR1 and CDR2 (germline): SQVTM, ANQGSEA. This CDR3 spans 13 amino acids. Trimming took off 4 bases at V and 0 bases at J, with 7 bases between the two ends. In DNA form, the CDR3 reads TGCAGCGTTGTGGGTGGCTCTGGAAACACCATATATTTT. The encoded protein is CSVVGGSGNTIYF.